The next 15 T cell receptor beta chains were all read from a single sample in a study of vaccination and CD4 T cells after COVID-19. The study sequenced cultured CD4+ T cell DNA using the Oncomine TCR Beta short-read assay. TCRdb fed the PCR reads into MiXCR, producing one record per CDR3 protein. The table has some 23,000 distinct CDR3 sequences, 28% seen once. Time point noted: late sampling 161 to 241 days after vaccination in a few convalescent patients. As for treatment: roughly nine-day PBMC culture with coronavirus spike peptide pools or control peptides (ViraFEST assay). What these receptors recognize is not known. The sample in question was CD4+ T cells from blood, cultured in vitro, obtained about 7 months after SARS-CoV-2 vaccination. The source is a human donor who had recovered from COVID-19.

V is TRBV20-1 and J is TRBJ2-1; 8 positions match TRBD2. CDR1 DFQATT and CDR2 SNEGSKA come from the germline V gene (reference sequence). The CDR3 is 18 amino acids. J gave up 4 bases and V 0 bases, and 14 bases lay outside the gene matches. CDR3 residues: CSARDPAVSGTGYNEQFF. Here the CDR3 DNA reads TGCAGTGCTAGAGATCCCGCCGTTAGCGGGACGGGTTACAATGAGCAGTTCTTC.

V is TRBV28 and J is TRBJ2-7; D assignment may be TRBD1 or TRBD2 (5 bases each). This CDR3 is 15 amino acids long. Looked up from germline, CDR1 is MDHEN and CDR2 is SYDVKM. With 5 bases removed from V and 6 bases from J, the gap between germline ends came to 20 bases. CDR3 sequence: CASSRGLMGVIEQYF. The DNA for the CDR3 is TGTGCCAGCAGTCGGGGCTTAATGGGGGTTATCGAGCAGTACTTC.

This clonotype was recorded a few times. The gene calls are TRBV20-1 and TRBJ2-1; D ambiguous. The germline V gene has CDR1 DFQATT and CDR2 SNEGSKA (reference sequence). Trimming cost V 0 bases and J 13 bases, with 7 bases left between them. The length of the CDR3 is 10 residues. CDR3 amino acids: CSARDGPQFF. CDR3 nucleotides: TGCAGTGCTAGAGACGGGCCCCAGTTCTTC.

The chain combines TRBV20-1 with TRBJ1-5; no clear D gene. The germline V and J ends were trimmed by 0 bases and 5 bases, with 5 bases remaining between them. Germline V CDR1 and CDR2: DFQATT, SNEGSKA (reference sequence). This CDR3 is 12 amino acids long. The CDR3 spells CSAREFHQPQHF. For the CDR3, the DNA is TGCAGTGCTAGAGAATTTCATCAGCCCCAGCATTTT.

This chain links TRBV7-2 with TRBJ2-1, with D perhaps matching TRBD2 (6 bases). Trimming pared 5 bases from V and 4 bases from J, leaving 9 bases between. CDR3 length equals 13 residues. Germline-derived CDR1 and CDR2 are SGHTA and FQGNSA. The CDR3 sequence: CASSQGLYNEQFF. CDR3 in DNA: TGTGCCAGCAGCCAGGGACTTTACAATGAGCAGTTCTTC.

This clonotype was seen more than once but under ten times. V and J are TRBV7-2 and TRBJ1-2; D unclear. The CDR3 covers 12 residues. CDR1 is SGHTA and CDR2 is FQGNSA in the germline V gene. V dropped 5 bases and J dropped 6 bases, with 10 bases sitting between them. The CDR3 DNA sequence: TGTGCCAGCAGCCGCGACAACAATGGCTACACCTTC. Its protein product is CASSRDNNGYTF.

The V and J genes are TRBV20-1 and TRBJ2-7, with a tentative D call TRBD2 (5 bases). This CDR3 is built from 13 residues. CDR1 and CDR2 (germline): DFQATT, SNEGSKA (reference sequence). CDR3 region: CSVRRSGSYEQYF. The CDR3 DNA reads TGCAGCGTTCGGCGCAGCGGCTCCTACGAGCAGTACTTC.

The chain is built from TRBV28 and TRBJ2-7, with a tentative D call TRBD1 (6 bases). This CDR3 comprises 17 residues. CDR1 and CDR2 from the germline V gene are MDHEN and SYDVKM. The V end lost 5 bases, the J end lost 2 bases, and 22 bases lay between the germline ends. The CDR3 loop reads CASSLTRQENPTYEQYF. The CDR3 DNA reads as TGTGCCAGCAGTCTGACCCGACAGGAAAACCCGACCTACGAGCAGTACTTC.

The V gene is TRBV6-5, the J gene TRBJ2-7; 10 bases are a match to TRBD1. Trimming cost V 2 bases and J 4 bases; bases outside gene matches: 5. Germline loops: CDR1 MNHEY, CDR2 SVGAGI. The CDR3 contains 15 residues. CDR3 bases: TGTGCCAGCAGTTACAAGGGACAGGGGACGTACGAGCAGTACTTC. Protein sequence: CASSYKGQGTYEQYF.

This chain joins TRBV4-1 and TRBJ2-1, with TRBD1 matching 8 bases. The germline CDR1 and CDR2 sequences are MGHRA and YSYEKL. V lost 5 bases and J lost 9; bases outside the gene matches: 9. The CDR3 covers 14 residues. The CDR3 nucleotides read TGCGCCAGCAGCAACCTCGGGACAGGCCTTGAGCAGTTCTTC. Residues: CASSNLGTGLEQFF.

This clonotype has just a few counts. CDR3 bases: TGTGCCAGCAGCTTAGGCGGACAGGGGCGTAACATTCAGTACTTC. This codes for CASSLGGQGRNIQYF. The V call is TRBV7-2, the J call TRBJ2-4, with 9 bases that match TRBD1. With 1 base clipped from V and 7 bases from J, the junction kept 5 bases outside the gene matches. CDR3 size: 15 residues. The germline V gene encodes CDR1 SGHTA and CDR2 FQGNSA. Full variable domain (remainder filled in from reference TRBV7-2 and TRBJ2-4): GAGVSQSPSNKVTEKGKDVELRCDPISGHTALYWYRQSLGQGLEFLIYFQGNSAPDKSGLPSDRFSAERTGGSVSTLTIQRTQQEDSAVYLCASSLGGQGRNIQYFGAGTRLSVL.

This clonotype was counted between two and nine times. V is TRBV10-3 and J is TRBJ2-3, with D possibly matching TRBD1 (5 bases). Trimming stripped 2 bases from V and 0 bases from J, with 12 bases between. From germline, CDR1 is ENHRY and CDR2 SYGVKD. CDR3 size: 16 residues. CDR3 in amino acids: CAISEREGASTDTQYF. CDR3 bases: TGTGCCATCAGTGAGCGAGAAGGGGCTAGCACAGATACGCAGTATTTT.

The V call is TRBV27, the J call TRBJ2-5; 10 bases agree with TRBD1. The germline CDR1 and CDR2 sequences are MNHEY and SMNVEV (reference sequence). The CDR3 runs 15 residues. Germline trimming cut 5 bases from V and 5 bases from J; bases unmatched to any gene: 8. The CDR3 nucleotides are TGTGCCAGCAGTCCCTGGGACAGGGGTGGGGAGACCCAGTACTTC. Its protein product is CASSPWDRGGETQYF.

This chain connects TRBV15 to TRBJ2-7; D is ambiguous. Trimming left V 1 base short and J 7 bases short, with 11 bases between. Germline V gives CDR1 LNHNV, CDR2 YYDKDF (reference sequence). This CDR3 comprises 13 residues. This CDR3 reads CATSRGITREQYF. CDR3 nucleotides: TGTGCCACCAGCAGAGGTATTACCCGGGAGCAGTACTTC.

This sequence joins TRBV28 and TRBJ1-1; no firm D call. The V end lost 3 bases, the J end lost 6 bases, and 17 bases lay between the germline ends. Germline CDR1 MDHEN, CDR2 SYDVKM. The CDR3 is 15 residues long. The CDR3 DNA reads as TGTGCCAGCAGTTTCGCGGCATCAGGTCGCGCTGAAGCTTTCTTT. This sequence encodes CASSFAASGRAEAFF.